These T cell receptor beta chains were read from a single sample in a study of human T cells and chemical hapten exposure. Each CDR3 protein gets one entry after TCRdb re-called the RACE reads with MiXCR. The sample includes 300,000 to 450,000 distinct CDR3 sequences, more than 4.5% of them seen just once. Here the sequenced sample was whole blood, taken in connection with sensitization to the hapten diphenylcyclopropenone (DPC). These receptors originate from a woman aged 45-60 years with alopecia areata. Some clones in this sample may be carry-over from other donors' samples. Each CDR3 is given with its conserved first and last residue. The D gene is left open where the match is weak. Where a row states a size, it is once, few, many or the class of an expanded clone; other rows omit it.

>many|TRBV7-9|14|-|TRBJ2-1
CASSLLATYNEQFF
TGTGCCAGCAGCCTCTTAGCTACCTACAATGAGCAGTTCTTC
>-|TRBV3-1|13|-|TRBJ2-7
CASSQGAVSVQYF
TGTGCCAGCAGCCAAGGTGCGGTATCGGTGCAGTACTTC
>-|TRBV12-3/TRBV12-4|12|-|TRBJ1-2
CASSPQGTGYTF
TGTGCCAGCAGTCCACAGGGTACTGGCTACACCTTC
>many|TRBV20-1|13|-|TRBJ1-5
CSASQGATQPQHF
TGCAGTGCTAGTCAGGGTGCGACTCAGCCCCAGCATTTT
>many|TRBV7-2|15|TRBD2|TRBJ2-5
CASSSSGRAVETQYF
TGTGCCAGCAGCTCTAGCGGAAGGGCGGTAGAGACCCAGTACTTC
>many|TRBV29-1|14|-|TRBJ1-1
CSVSKPGANTEAFF
TGCAGCGTCTCTAAACCAGGGGCGAACACTGAAGCTTTCTTT
>many|TRBV4-1|12|-|TRBJ2-7
CASSPSGEEQYF
TGCGCCAGCAGCCCCTCAGGGGAAGAGCAGTACTTC
>-|TRBV6-5|14|-|TRBJ1-6
CASSLGGNLSPLHF
TGTGCCAGCAGTTTGGGGGGGAACCTTTCACCCCTCCACTTT
>few|TRBV9|16|TRBD1|TRBJ2-3
CASSAKGQGLTDTQYF
TGTGCCAGCAGCGCGAAGGGACAGGGGCTCACAGATACGCAGTATTTT
>many|TRBV12-3/TRBV12-4|12|TRBD1|TRBJ1-1
CASTEGATEAFF
TGTGCCAGCACCGAGGGGGCCACTGAAGCTTTCTTT
>many|TRBV10-3|15|-|TRBJ2-1
CAITPREDSGRKLFF
TGTGCCATCACTCCGAGAGAGGACTCAGGACGCAAGCTGTTCTTC
>many|TRBV28|18|TRBD2|TRBJ2-4
CASSLFSRGRAGGNIQYF
TGTGCCAGCAGTTTATTTTCCCGCGGGAGGGCTGGAGGGAACATTCAGTACTTC
>-|TRBV6-5|11|-|TRBJ2-7
CASSWGSEQYF
TGTGCCAGCAGTTGGGGTAGCGAGCAGTACTTC
>-|TRBV10-3|16|-|TRBJ1-1
CAISESGLGTLTEAFF
TGTGCCATCAGTGAGTCGGGCCTGGGCACACTCACTGAAGCTTTCTTT
>many|TRBV19|13|-|TRBJ2-1
CASSWGGRNEQFF
TGTGCCAGCTCGTGGGGGGGGCGCAATGAGCAGTTCTTC
>many|TRBV7-2|12|-|TRBJ2-1
CASSLAQDEQFF
TGTGCCAGCAGCTTAGCGCAAGACGAGCAGTTCTTC
>few|TRBV3-1|14|-|TRBJ2-7
CASSQGHTSYEQYF
TGTGCCAGCAGCCAGGGACATACCTCCTACGAGCAGTACTTC
>many|TRBV20-1|14|-|TRBJ2-3
CSADRVGGIHTQYF
TGCAGTGCAGACCGCGTTGGCGGGATCCATACGCAGTATTTT
>-|TRBV6-2/TRBV6-3|13|-|TRBJ1-1
CASSYSRDTEAFF
TGTGCCAGCAGTTACTCGAGGGACACTGAAGCTTTCTTT
>few|TRBV9|13|-|TRBJ1-2
CASSPFVSKGYTF
TGTGCCAGCAGCCCCTTTGTGTCGAAGGGCTACACCTTC
>many|TRBV12-3/TRBV12-4|13|-|TRBJ2-5
CASSLIPQETQYF
TGTGCCAGCAGTTTAATTCCCCAAGAGACCCAGTACTTC
>many|TRBV6-5|13|TRBD1|TRBJ2-3
CASSSTGADTQYF
TGTGCCAGCAGTTCGACAGGGGCAGATACGCAGTATTTT
>few|TRBV12-3/TRBV12-4|18|TRBD2|TRBJ2-3
CASRPNLSSGGTTDTQYF
TGTGCCAGCAGGCCAAACCTGTCTAGCGGGGGGACCACAGATACGCAGTATTTT
>many|TRBV7-3|12|-|TRBJ1-2
CASSSIGYGYTF
TGTGCCAGCAGCTCCATCGGCTATGGCTACACCTTC
>-|TRBV12-3/TRBV12-4|19|TRBD2|TRBJ2-1
CASSAVVWREGLSYNEQFF
TGTGCCAGCAGCGCCGTGGTATGGCGGGAGGGTTTATCCTACAATGAGCAGTTCTTC
>many|TRBV12-3/TRBV12-4|15|TRBD1|TRBJ1-1
CASRPGTAFTTEAFF
TGTGCCAGCAGACCCGGGACAGCCTTTACCACTGAAGCTTTCTTT
>few|TRBV6-5|13|-|TRBJ2-3
CASSLTNTDTQYF
TGTGCCAGCAGCTTGACAAACACAGATACGCAGTATTTT
>few|TRBV20-1|13|TRBD1|TRBJ1-2
CSAPDRTSYGYTF
TGCAGTGCTCCGGACAGGACTTCCTATGGCTACACCTTC
>few|TRBV7-8|13|TRBD2|TRBJ2-1
CASRPGLHNEQFF
TGTGCCAGCAGACCGGGACTACACAATGAGCAGTTCTTC
>few|TRBV20-1|12|-|TRBJ2-7
CSARGDDYEQYF
TGCAGTGCTAGGGGGGACGACTACGAGCAGTACTTC
>many|TRBV12-3/TRBV12-4|14|-|TRBJ1-2
CASSPQVTNYGYTF
TGTGCCAGCAGTCCACAGGTGACTAACTATGGCTACACCTTC
>many|TRBV3-1|14|TRBD1|TRBJ1-2
CASSQDREFRGYTF
TGTGCCAGCAGCCAGGACAGGGAATTCCGTGGCTACACCTTC
>-|TRBV23-1|16|TRBD1|TRBJ2-6
CASSQPTGSGANVLTF
TGCGCCAGCAGTCAACCGACAGGGTCTGGGGCCAACGTCCTGACTTTC
>many|TRBV28|13|-|TRBJ2-7
CASSPHEGYEQYF
TGTGCCAGCAGTCCCCACGAAGGTTACGAGCAGTACTTC
>many|TRBV12-3/TRBV12-4|11|-|TRBJ2-7
CASRGRGEQYF
TGTGCCAGCAGGGGTCGGGGCGAGCAGTACTTC
>few|TRBV14|15|-|TRBJ1-3
CASSRQGGSGNTIYF
TGTGCCAGCAGCCGGCAGGGAGGCTCGGGAAACACCATATATTTT
>-|TRBV12-3/TRBV12-4|14|TRBD1|TRBJ1-2
CASGEPAGGHGYTF
TGTGCCAGCGGCGAACCGGCAGGGGGCCATGGCTACACCTTC
>many|TRBV6-5|15|-|TRBJ1-6
CASSYPGGEKSPLHF
TGTGCCAGCAGTTACCCCGGGGGCGAGAAATCACCCCTCCACTTT
>many|TRBV6-1|12|-|TRBJ2-7
CASADTSYEQYF
TGTGCCAGCGCGGACACTTCCTACGAGCAGTACTTC
>few|TRBV7-2|12|-|TRBJ2-5
CASSLHFSTQYF
TGTGCCAGCAGCTTACATTTCTCCACCCAGTACTTC
>few|TRBV5-1|13|-|TRBJ1-2
CASSLEGEYGYTF
TGCGCCAGCAGCTTGGAAGGGGAATATGGCTACACCTTC
>few|TRBV9|15|-|TRBJ2-1
CASSVGTTVPIEQFF
TGTGCCAGCAGCGTAGGGACGACAGTCCCCATTGAGCAGTTCTTC
>-|TRBV30|12|-|TRBJ2-7
CAWSVSVGIQYF
TGTGCCTGGAGTGTTAGTGTGGGGATTCAGTACTTC
>-|TRBV28|14|TRBD1|TRBJ2-5
CASTSWTGQETQYF
TGTGCCAGCACCTCTTGGACAGGGCAAGAGACCCAGTACTTC
>few|TRBV29-1|13|TRBD2|TRBJ2-1
CSVDAGVKDEQFF
TGCAGCGTTGACGCGGGAGTGAAGGATGAGCAGTTCTTC
>many|TRBV20-1|15|TRBD1|TRBJ1-2
CSASTGTGGTYGYTF
TGCAGTGCCTCGACCGGGACAGGGGGAACCTATGGCTACACCTTC
>many|TRBV10-3|15|TRBD1|TRBJ2-7
CAISPSLGQPAEQYF
TGTGCCATCAGCCCGAGTCTGGGACAGCCAGCTGAGCAGTACTTC
>-|TRBV25-1|16|-|TRBJ2-3
CASRRRVYPSTDTQYF
TGTGCCAGCAGGAGAAGGGTTTACCCTAGCACAGATACGCAGTATTTT
>many|TRBV27|14|TRBD1|TRBJ1-1
CASLTPGQGTEAFF
TGTGCCAGCTTAACCCCGGGACAGGGCACTGAAGCTTTCTTT
>-|TRBV10-3|13|TRBD2|TRBJ2-7
CAMSGVPAYEQYF
TGTGCCATGAGCGGGGTCCCCGCCTACGAGCAGTACTTC
>many|TRBV25-1|12|-|TRBJ1-3
CASSWSGNTIYF
TGTGCCAGCAGTTGGTCAGGAAACACCATATATTTT
>-|TRBV12-3/TRBV12-4|14|-|TRBJ2-5
CASSLAPRGETQYF
TGTGCCAGCAGTTTAGCACCGCGGGGAGAGACCCAGTACTTC
>few|TRBV3-1|11|-|TRBJ2-7
CASSQVEEQYF
TGTGCCAGCAGCCAAGTGGAGGAGCAGTACTTC
>-|TRBV12-3/TRBV12-4|16|-|TRBJ1-2
CASSLSGALSSPGYTF
TGTGCCAGCAGTTTATCGGGGGCTCTCTCATCGCCTGGCTACACCTTC
>many|TRBV29-1|13|TRBD1|TRBJ1-5
CSVGTGENQPQHF
TGCAGCGTCGGGACAGGGGAAAATCAGCCCCAGCATTTT
>many|TRBV7-3|17|-|TRBJ1-2
CASSNSTAKPKNYGYTF
TGTGCCAGCAGCAATAGCACAGCCAAGCCCAAGAACTATGGCTACACCTTC
>many|TRBV7-9|15|TRBD1|TRBJ1-1
CASSGGQGMNTEAFF
TGTGCCAGCAGCGGGGGACAGGGGATGAACACTGAAGCTTTCTTT
>many|TRBV20-1|14|-|TRBJ1-3
CSVGEGYSGNTIYF
TGCAGTGTCGGGGAGGGTTACTCTGGAAACACCATATATTTT
>many|TRBV6-5|14|-|TRBJ1-1
CASRLATGGAEAFF
TGTGCCAGCAGATTAGCTACAGGAGGCGCTGAAGCTTTCTTT